Reported below is one T cell receptor (beta chain). Its antigen is currently unknown. Libraries were prepared by immunoSEQ multiplex PCR; TCRdb keeps only in-frame clonotypes and omits some of them. The sample lists roughly 1.4 million clones; 98% to 99% were seen once. The data were obtained in a study of shared clonotypes between healthy human individuals. J gave up 3 bases and V 6 bases, and 7 bases lay outside the gene matches. The germline V gene encodes CDR1 MNHNS and CDR2 SASEGT. There are 14 residues in the CDR3. Study results and caveats: Collection of samples was limited to blood; tissue repertoires likely differ. A reduction in generation probabilities was seen for non-shared clonotypes relative to those shared by all four donors. Relative to memory subsets, naive subsets generally showed larger estimated richness.

The TCR sequence derives from a man between 25 and 39 years old in good health. Sequencing input: naive CD4+ T cells sorted from blood. Subset denoted: CD45RA+ positively selected. The chain links TRBV6-1 to TRBJ1-2; 7 nucleotides align to TRBD1. The CDR3 bases are TGTGCCAGCAGCTTGACAGGGCGTGACTATGGCTACACCTTC. It encodes CASSLTGRDYGYTF.